This section outlines one T cell receptor beta chain sequence together with its context. This sample was taken from a study of blood T cell repertoires in COVID-19. The CDR3 totals 17 residues. V trimming: 1 base; J trimming: 0 bases; junction bases outside the gene matches: 5. Germline V lookup: CDR1 SGHNT, CDR2 YENEEA. Participant reports of clinical history set cohort assignment. Cohort 3 recovery required two negative PCRs, clearance, or symptom resolution. Profiled with immunoSEQ multiplex PCR; TCRdb holds only in-frame clones, not every one. The sample has some 500,000 clones; around nine tenths are singletons.

Sequencing input: PBMCs or T cells enriched from blood (not recorded which). The TCR comes from a woman in her forties who had recovered from COVID-19. V gene TRBV11-3 combines with J gene TRBJ2-1, with 8 bases aligning to TRBD2. CDR3 protein: CASSLGLSGGSYNEQFF. CDR3 in DNA: TGTGCCAGCAGCTTAGGCTTGAGCGGGGGCTCCTACAATGAGCAGTTCTTC.